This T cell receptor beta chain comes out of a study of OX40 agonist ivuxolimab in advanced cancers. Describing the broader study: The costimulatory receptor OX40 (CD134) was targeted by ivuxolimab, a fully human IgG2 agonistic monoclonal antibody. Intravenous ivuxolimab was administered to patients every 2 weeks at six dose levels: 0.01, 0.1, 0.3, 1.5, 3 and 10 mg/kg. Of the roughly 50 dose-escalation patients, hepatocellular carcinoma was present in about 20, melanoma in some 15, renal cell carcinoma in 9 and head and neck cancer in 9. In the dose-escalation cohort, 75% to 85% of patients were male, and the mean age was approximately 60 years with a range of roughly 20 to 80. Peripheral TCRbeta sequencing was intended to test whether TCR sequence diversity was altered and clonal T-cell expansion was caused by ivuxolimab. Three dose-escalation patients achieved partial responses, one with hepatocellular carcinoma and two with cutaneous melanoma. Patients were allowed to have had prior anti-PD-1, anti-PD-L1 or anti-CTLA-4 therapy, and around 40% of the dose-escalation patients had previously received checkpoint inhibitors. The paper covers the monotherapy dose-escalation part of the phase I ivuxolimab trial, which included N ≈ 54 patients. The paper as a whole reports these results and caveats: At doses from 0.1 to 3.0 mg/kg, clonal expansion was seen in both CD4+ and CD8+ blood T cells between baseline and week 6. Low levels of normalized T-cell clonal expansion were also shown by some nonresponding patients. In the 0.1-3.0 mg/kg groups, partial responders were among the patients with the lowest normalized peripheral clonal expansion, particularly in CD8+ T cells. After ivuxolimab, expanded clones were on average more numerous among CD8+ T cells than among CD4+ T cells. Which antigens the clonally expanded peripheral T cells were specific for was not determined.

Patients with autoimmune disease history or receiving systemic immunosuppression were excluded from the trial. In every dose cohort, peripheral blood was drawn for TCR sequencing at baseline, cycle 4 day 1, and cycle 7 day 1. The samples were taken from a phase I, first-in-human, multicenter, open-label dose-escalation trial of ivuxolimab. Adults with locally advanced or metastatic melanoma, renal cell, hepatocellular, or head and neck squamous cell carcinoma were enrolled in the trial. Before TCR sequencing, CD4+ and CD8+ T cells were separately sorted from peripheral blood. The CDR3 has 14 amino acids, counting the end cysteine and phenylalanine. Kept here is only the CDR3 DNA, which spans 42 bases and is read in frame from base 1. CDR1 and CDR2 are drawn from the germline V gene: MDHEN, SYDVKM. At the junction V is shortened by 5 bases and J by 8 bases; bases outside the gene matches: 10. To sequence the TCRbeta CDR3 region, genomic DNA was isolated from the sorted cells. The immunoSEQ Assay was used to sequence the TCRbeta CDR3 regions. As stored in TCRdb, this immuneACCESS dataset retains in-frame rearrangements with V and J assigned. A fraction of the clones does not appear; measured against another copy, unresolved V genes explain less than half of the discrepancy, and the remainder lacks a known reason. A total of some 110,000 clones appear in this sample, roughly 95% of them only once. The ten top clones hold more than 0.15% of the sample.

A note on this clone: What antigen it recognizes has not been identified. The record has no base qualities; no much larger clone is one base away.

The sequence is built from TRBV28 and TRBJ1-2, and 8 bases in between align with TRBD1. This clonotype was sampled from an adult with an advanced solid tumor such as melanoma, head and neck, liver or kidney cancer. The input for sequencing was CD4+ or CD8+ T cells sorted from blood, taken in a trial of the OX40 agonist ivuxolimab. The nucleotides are TGTGCCAGCAGTAAACCCAGGGGGCCGGAAGGCTACACCTTC. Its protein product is CASSKPRGPEGYTF.